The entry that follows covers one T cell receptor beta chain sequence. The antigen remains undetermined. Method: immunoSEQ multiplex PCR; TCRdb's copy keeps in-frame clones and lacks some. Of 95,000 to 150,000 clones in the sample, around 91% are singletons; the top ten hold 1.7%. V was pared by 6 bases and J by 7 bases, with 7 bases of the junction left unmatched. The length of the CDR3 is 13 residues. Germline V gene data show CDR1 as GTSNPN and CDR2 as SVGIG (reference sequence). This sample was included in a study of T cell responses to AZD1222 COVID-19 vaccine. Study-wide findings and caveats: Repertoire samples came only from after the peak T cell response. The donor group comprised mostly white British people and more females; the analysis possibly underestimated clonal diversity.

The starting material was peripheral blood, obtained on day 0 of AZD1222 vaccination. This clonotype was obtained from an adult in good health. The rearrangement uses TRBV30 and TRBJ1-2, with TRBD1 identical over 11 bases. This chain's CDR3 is CACNQGQGGGYTF. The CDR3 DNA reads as TGTGCCTGCAACCAGGGACAGGGGGGTGGCTACACCTTC.